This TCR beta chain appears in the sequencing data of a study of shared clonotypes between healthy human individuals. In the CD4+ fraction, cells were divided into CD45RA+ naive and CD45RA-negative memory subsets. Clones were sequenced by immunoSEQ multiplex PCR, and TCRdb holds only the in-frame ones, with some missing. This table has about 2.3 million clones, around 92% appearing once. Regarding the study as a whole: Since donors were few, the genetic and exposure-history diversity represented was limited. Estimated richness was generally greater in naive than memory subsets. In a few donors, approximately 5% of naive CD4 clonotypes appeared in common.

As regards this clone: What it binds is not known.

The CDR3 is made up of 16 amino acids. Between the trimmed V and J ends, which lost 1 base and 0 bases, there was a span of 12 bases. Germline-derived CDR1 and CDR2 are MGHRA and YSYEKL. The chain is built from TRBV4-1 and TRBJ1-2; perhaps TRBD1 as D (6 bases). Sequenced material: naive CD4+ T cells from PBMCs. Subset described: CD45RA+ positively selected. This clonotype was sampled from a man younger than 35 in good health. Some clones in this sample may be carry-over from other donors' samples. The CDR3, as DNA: TGCGCCAGCAGCCAAGCAGGGGTGCGAGCTAACTATGGCTACACCTTC. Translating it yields CASSQAGVRANYGYTF.